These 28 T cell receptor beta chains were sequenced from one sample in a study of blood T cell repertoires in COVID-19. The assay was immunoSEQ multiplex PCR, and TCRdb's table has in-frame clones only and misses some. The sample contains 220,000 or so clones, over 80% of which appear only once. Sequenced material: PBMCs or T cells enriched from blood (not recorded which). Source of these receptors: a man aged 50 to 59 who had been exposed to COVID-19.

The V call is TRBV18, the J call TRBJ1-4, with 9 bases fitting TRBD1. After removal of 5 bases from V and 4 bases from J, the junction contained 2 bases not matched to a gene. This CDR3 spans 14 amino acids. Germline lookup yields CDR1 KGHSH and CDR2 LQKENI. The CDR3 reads CASSRDRVNEKLFF. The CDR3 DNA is TGTGCCAGCTCAAGGGACAGGGTTAATGAAAAACTGTTTTTT.

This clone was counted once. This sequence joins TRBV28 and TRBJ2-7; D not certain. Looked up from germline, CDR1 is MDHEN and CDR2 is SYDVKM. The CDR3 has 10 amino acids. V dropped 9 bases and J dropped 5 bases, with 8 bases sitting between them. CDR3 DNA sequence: TGTGCCAGAGATGGAGACGAGCAGTACGTC. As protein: CARDGDEQYV.

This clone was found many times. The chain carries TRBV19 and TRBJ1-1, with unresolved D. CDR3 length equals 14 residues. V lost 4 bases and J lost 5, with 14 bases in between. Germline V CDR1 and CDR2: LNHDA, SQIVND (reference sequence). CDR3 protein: CASSTLAAGTEAFF. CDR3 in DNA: TGTGCCAGTAGTACCCTAGCGGCGGGGACTGAAGCTTTCTTT.

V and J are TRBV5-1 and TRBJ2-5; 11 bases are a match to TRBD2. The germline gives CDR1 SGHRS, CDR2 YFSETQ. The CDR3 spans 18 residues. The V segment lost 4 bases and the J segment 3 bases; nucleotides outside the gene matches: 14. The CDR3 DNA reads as TGCGCCAGCAGCCTGTTTGGGGTAGCGGGAGGGTTAGAAGAGACCCAGTACTTC. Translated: CASSLFGVAGGLEETQYF.

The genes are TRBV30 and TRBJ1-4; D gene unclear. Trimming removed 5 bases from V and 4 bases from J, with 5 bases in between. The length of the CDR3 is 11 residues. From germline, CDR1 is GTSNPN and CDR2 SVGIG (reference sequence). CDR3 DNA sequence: TGTGCCTGGGGACGTAATGAAAAACTGTTTTTT. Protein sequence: CAWGRNEKLFF.

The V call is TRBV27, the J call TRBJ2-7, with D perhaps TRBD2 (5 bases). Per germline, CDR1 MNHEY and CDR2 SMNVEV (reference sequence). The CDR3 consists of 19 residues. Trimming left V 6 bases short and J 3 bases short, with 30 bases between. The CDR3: CASRRFGDLVARAYYEQYV. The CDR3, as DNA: TGTGCCAGCAGGCGCTTTGGGGATCTCGTAGCGCGCGCCTACTACGAGCAGTACGTC.

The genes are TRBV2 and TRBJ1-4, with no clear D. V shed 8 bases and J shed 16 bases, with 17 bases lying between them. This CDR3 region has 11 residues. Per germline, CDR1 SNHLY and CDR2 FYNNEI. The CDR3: CASGRDEVPFF. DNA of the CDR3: TGTGCCAGCGGACGGGATGAAGTCCCGTTTTTT.

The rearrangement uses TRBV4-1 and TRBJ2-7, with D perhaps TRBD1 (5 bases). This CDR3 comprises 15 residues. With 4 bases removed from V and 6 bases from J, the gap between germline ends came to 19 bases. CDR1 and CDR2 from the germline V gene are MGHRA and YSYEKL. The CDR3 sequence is CASSLPGQGLREQYF. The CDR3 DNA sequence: TGCGCCAGCAGCCTCCCCGGCCAGGGCTTGCGCGAGCAGTACTTC.

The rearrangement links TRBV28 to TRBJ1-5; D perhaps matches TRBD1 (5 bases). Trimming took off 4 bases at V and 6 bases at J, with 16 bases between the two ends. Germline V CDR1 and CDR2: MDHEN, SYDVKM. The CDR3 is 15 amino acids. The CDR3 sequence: CASSWGVQRSQPQHF. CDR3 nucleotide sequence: TGTGCCAGCAGTTGGGGGGTACAGAGAAGTCAGCCCCAGCATTTT. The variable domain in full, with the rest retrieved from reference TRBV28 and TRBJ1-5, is DVKVTQSSRYLVKRTGEKVFLECVQDMDHENMFWYRQDPGLGLRLIYFSYDVKMKEKGDIPEGYSVSREKKERFSLILESASTNQTSMYLCASSWGVQRSQPQHFGDGTRLSIL.

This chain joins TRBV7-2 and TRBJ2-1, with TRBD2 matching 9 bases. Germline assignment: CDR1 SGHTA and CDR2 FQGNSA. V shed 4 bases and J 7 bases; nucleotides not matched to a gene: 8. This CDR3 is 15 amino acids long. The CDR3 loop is CASSSLAGGLNEQFF. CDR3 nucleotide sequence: TGTGCCAGCAGCTCACTAGCGGGTGGATTGAATGAGCAGTTCTTC.

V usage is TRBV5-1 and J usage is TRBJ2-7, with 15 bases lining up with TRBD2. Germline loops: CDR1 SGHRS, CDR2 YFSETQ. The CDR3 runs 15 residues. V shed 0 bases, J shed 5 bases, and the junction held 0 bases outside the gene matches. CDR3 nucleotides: TGCGCCAGCAGCTTGGGGACTAGCGGGGGGGACGAGCAGTACTTC. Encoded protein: CASSLGTSGGDEQYF.

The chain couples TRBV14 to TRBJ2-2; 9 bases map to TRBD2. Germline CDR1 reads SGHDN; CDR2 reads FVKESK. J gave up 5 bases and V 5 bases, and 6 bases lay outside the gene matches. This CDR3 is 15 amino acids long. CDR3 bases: TGTGCCAGCAGCAGGACTAGCGCACCAACCGGGGAGCTGTTTTTT. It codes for CASSRTSAPTGELFF.

The CDR3 DNA follows: TGTGCCAGCAGACCCCGAGCGGGAGGGCCGGGATGGGAGACCCAGTACTTC. It encodes CASRPRAGGPGWETQYF. This chain links TRBV3-1 (or the pseudogene TRBV3-2) with TRBJ2-5, with 10 bases identical to TRBD2. V lost 6 bases and J lost 5; bases outside the gene matches: 15. Germline V gene data show CDR1 as LGHDT and CDR2 as YNNKEL (reference sequence). This CDR3 comprises 17 residues.

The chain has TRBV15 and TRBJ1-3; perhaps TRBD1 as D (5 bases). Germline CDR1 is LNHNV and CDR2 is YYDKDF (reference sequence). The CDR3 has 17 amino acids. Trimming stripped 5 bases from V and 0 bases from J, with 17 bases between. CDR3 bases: TGTGCCACCAGCGGTGTGGCAGGGATAAACTCTGGAAACACCATATATTTT. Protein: CATSGVAGINSGNTIYF.

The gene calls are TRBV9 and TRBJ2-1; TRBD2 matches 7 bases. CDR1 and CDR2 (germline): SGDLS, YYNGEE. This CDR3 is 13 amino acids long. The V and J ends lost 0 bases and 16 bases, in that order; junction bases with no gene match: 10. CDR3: CASSVEVGGPQFF. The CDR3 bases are TGTGCCAGCAGCGTAGAGGTGGGAGGGCCGCAATTCTTC.

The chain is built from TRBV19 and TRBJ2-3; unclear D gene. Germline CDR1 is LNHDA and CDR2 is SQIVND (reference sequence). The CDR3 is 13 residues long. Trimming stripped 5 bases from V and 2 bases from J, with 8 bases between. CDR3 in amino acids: CASSPGYTDTQYF. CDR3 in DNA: TGTGCCAGTAGTCCAGGCTACACAGATACGCAGTATTTT.

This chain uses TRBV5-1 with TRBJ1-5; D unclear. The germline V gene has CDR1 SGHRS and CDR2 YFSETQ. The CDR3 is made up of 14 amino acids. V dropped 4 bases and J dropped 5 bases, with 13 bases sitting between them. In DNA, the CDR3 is TGCGCCAGCAGCCCCGAACCTGAGGATCAGCCCCAGCATTTT. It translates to CASSPEPEDQPQHF.

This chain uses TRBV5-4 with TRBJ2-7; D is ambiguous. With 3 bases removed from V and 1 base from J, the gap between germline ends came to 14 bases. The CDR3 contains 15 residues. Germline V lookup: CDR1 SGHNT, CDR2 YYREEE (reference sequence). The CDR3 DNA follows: TGTGCCAGCAGCTCCAAGGCTAGTGGGTCCTACGAGCAGTACGTC. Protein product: CASSSKASGSYEQYV.

CDR3 protein: CASSGTGGEGYTF. Here the CDR3 DNA reads TGTGCCAGCAGCGGGACAGGGGGAGAGGGCTACACCTTC. The chain recombines TRBV28 with TRBJ1-2; TRBD1 agrees at 11 bases. This CDR3 spans 13 amino acids. V dropped 6 bases and J dropped 8; count of bases not matched to a gene: 5. Germline values: CDR1 MDHEN, CDR2 SYDVKM.

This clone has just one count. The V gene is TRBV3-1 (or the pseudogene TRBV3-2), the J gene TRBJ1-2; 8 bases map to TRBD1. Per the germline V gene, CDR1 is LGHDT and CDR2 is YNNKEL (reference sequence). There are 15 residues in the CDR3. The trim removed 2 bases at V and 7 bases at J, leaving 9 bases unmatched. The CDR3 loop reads CASSQIGQGALGYTF. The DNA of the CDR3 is TGTGCCAGCAGCCAAATAGGCCAGGGGGCGCTTGGCTACACCTTC.

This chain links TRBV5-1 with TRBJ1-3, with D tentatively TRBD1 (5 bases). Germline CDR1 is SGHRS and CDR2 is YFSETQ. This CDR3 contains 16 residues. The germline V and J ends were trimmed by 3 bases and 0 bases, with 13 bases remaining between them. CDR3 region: CASSSGDSHSGNTIYF. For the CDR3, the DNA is TGCGCCAGCAGCTCGGGAGACAGCCACTCTGGAAACACCATATATTTT.

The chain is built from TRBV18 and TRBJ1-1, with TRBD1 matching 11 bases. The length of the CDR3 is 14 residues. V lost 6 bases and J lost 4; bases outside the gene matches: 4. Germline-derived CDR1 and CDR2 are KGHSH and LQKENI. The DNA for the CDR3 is TGTGCCAGCTCGCCCGGACAGGGGGCCACTGAAGCTTTCTTT. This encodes CASSPGQGATEAFF. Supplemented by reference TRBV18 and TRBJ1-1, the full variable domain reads NAGVMQNPRHLVRRRGQEARLRCSPMKGHSHVYWYRQLPEEGLKFMVYLQKENIIDESGMPKERFSAEFPKEGPSILRIQQVVRGDSAAYFCASSPGQGATEAFFGQGTRLTVV.

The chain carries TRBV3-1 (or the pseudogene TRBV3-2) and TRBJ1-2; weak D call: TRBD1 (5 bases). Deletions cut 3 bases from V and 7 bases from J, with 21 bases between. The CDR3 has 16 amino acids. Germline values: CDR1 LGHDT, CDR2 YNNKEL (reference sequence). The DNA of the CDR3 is TGTGCCAGCAGCCATGACAGCTCACAAGGGGAAGCTGGCTACACCTTC. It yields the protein CASSHDSSQGEAGYTF.

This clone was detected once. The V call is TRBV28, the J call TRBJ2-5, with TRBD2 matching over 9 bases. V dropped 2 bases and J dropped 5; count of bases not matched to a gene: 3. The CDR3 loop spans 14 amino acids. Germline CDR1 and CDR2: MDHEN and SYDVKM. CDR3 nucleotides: TGTGCCAGCAGTTTACGCGGGAGGGGGGAGACCCAGTACTTC. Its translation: CASSLRGRGETQYF.

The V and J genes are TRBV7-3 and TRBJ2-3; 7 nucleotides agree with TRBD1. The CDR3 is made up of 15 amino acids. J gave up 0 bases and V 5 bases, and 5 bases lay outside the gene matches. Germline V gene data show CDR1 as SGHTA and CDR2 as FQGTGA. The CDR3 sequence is CASSPGQPSTDTQYF. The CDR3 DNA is TGTGCCAGCAGCCCGGGACAGCCTAGCACAGATACGCAGTATTTT.

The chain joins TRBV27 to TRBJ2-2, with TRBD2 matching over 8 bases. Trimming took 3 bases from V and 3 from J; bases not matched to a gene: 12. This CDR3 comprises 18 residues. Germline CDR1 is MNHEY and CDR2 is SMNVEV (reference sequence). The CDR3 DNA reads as TGTGCCAGCAGTTTTTACGTTCGGGGGGGGGCGGACACCGGGGAGCTGTTTTTT. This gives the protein CASSFYVRGGADTGELFF.

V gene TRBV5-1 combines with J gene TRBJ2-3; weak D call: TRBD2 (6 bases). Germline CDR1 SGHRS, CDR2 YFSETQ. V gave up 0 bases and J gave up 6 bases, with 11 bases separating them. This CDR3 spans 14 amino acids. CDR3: CASSLEGGSDTQYF. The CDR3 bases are TGCGCCAGCAGCTTGGAGGGAGGTTCGGATACGCAGTATTTT.

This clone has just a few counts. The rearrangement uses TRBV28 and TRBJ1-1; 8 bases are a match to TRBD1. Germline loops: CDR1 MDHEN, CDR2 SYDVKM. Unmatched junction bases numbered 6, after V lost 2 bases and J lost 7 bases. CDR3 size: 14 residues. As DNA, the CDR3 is TGTGCCAGCAGTTTAACGCAGGGGGCGGTTGAAGCTTTCTTT. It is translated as CASSLTQGAVEAFF.